This T cell receptor beta chain is drawn from a study of radiation and T cells in renal cell carcinoma. The repertoire was sequenced with immunoSEQ multiplex PCR; TCRdb's copy has only in-frame clones and lacks some. The sample yields 120,000 to 150,000 clones, 70% to 90% seen once. This clone was counted between two and nine times. The antigen remains undetermined. General observations from the study: In blood, top tumor clones expanded by 2 weeks, shrinking by 4.

Trimming at V came to 8 bases and at J to 8 bases, leaving 10 bases not matched to a gene. The CDR3 extends over 13 amino acids. Germline V gene sequence: CDR1 SNHLY, CDR2 FYNNEI. Regarding time point: baseline pretreatment blood. Treatment described: 15 Gy SBRT to primary tumor, nephrectomy 4 weeks later. Serial blood draws occurred at baseline and 2 and 4 weeks post-SBRT. The gene calls are TRBV2 and TRBJ1-2; 8 bases fit TRBD1. This clonotype was sampled from a woman aged 45-65 years with renal cell carcinoma. The sample was blood, taken from a patient whose treatment included radiotherapy and nephrectomy. The CDR3 spells CASQKDRVSGYTF. CDR3 coding DNA: TGTGCCAGCCAGAAGGACAGGGTTAGCGGCTACACCTTC.